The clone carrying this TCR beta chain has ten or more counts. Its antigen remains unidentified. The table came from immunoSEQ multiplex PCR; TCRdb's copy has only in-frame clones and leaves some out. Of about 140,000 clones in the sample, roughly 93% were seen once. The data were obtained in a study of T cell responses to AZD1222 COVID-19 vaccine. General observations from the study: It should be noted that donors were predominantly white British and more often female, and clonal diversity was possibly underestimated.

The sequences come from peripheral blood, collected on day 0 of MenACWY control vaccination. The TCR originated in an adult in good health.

CDR3 protein: CASRTGTETEKLFF. The CDR3, as DNA: TGTGCCAGTAGGACCGGGACAGAGACGGAAAAACTGTTTTTT. This rearrangement joins TRBV19 to TRBJ1-4; TRBD1 agrees at 7 bases. Trimming took 6 bases from V and 8 from J; bases not matched to a gene: 9. The germline V gene encodes CDR1 LNHDA and CDR2 SQIVND (reference sequence). CDR3 size: 14 residues. Full variable domain (outside the CDR3, taken from reference TRBV19 and TRBJ1-4): DGGITQSPKYLFRKEGQNVTLSCEQNLNHDAMYWYRQDPGQGLRLIYYSQIVNDFQKGDIAEGYSVSREKKESFPLTVTSAQKNPTAFYLCASRTGTETEKLFFGSGTQLSVL.